The clone carrying this T cell receptor beta chain was detected ten times or more. This entry is derived from a study of blood T cell repertoires in COVID-19. CDR3 length equals 14 residues. Looked up from germline, CDR1 is SNHLY and CDR2 is FYNNEI. V was clipped by 4 bases and J by 6 bases; unmatched bases: 2. Measured with immunoSEQ multiplex PCR; TCRdb has only the in-frame clones, and not every one. The table lists approximately 320,000 clones, more than 75% of them singletons. Enrollees, about 18 to 90 years old, lived in 24 US areas. Membership in each cohort depended on participant-reported clinical history.

This sequence was found in a man in his sixties who had recovered from COVID-19. Sequencing was done on a sample of PBMCs or T cells enriched from blood (not recorded which). The chain has TRBV2 and TRBJ2-1, with 11 bases that match TRBD2. CDR3 amino acids: CASSGLAGRNEQFF. The CDR3 DNA sequence: TGTGCCAGCAGTGGACTAGCGGGACGCAATGAGCAGTTCTTC.